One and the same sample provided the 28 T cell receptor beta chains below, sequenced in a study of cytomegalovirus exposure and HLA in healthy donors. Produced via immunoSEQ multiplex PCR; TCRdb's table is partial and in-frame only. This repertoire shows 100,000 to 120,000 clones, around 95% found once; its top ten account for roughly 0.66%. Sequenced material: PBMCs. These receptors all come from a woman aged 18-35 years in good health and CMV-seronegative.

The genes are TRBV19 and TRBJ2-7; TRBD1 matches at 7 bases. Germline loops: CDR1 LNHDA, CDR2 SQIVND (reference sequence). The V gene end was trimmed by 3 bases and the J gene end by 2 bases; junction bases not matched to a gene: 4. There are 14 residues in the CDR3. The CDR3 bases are TGTGCCAGTAGTATTCGGGACAGCACCTACGAGCAGTACTTC. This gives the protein CASSIRDSTYEQYF.

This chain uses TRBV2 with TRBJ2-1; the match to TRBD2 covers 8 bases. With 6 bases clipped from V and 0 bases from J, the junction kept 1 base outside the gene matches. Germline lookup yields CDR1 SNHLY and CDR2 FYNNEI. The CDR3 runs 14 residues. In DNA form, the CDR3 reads TGTGCCAGCAGACGGGGGGGCTCCTACAATGAGCAGTTCTTC. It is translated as CASRRGGSYNEQFF.

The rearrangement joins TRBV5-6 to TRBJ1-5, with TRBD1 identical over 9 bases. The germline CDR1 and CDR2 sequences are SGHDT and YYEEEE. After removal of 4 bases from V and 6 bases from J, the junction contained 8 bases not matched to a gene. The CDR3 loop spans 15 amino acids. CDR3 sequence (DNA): TGTGCCAGCAGCATGGGACAGGGAGAGAGTCAGCCCCAGCATTTT. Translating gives CASSMGQGESQPQHF.

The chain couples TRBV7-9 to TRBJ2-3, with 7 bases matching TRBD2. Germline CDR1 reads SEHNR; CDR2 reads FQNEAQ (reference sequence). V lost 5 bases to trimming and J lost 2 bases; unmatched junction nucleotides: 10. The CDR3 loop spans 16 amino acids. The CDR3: CASSPWGRGDTDTQYF. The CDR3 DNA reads TGTGCCAGCAGCCCGTGGGGACGGGGGGACACAGATACGCAGTATTTT.

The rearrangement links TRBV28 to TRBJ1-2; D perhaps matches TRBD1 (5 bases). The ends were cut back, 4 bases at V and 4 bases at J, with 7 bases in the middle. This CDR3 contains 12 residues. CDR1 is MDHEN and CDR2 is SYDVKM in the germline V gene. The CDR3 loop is CASSSTAYGYTF. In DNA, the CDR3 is TGTGCCAGCAGTTCGACAGCCTATGGCTACACCTTC.

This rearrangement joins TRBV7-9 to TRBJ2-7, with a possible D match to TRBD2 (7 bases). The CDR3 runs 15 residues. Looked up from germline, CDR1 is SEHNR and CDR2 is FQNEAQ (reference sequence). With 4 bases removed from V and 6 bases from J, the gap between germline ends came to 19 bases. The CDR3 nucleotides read TGTGCCAGCAGCTACTACGGGGTGGGGGGGGCCGAGCAGTACTTC. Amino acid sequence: CASSYYGVGGAEQYF.

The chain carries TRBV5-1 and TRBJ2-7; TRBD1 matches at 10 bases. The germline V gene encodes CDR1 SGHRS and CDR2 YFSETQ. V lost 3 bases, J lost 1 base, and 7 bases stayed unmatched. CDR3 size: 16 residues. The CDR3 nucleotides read TGCGCCAGCAGCTCTTCCAGGACAGGGGGTTCCTACGAGCAGTACTTC. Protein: CASSSSRTGGSYEQYF. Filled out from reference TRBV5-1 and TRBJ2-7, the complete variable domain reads KAGVTQTPRYLIKTRGQQVTLSCSPISGHRSVSWYQQTPGQGLQFLFEYFSETQRNKGNFPGRFSGRQFSNSRSEMNVSTLELGDSALYLCASSSSRTGGSYEQYFGPGTRLTVT.

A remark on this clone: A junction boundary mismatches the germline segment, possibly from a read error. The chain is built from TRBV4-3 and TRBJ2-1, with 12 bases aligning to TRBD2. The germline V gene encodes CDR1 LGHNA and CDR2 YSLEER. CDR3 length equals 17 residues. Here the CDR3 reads CASRQDYLAGGYNEQFF. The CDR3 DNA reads TGCGCCAGCAGGCAAGATTATCTAGCGGGGGGGTACAATGAGCAGTTCTTC.

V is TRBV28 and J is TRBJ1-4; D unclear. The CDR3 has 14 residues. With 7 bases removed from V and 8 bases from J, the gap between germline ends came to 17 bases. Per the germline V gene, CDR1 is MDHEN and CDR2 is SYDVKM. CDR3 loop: CASKRSDSYEKLFF. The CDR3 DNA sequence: TGTGCCAGCAAACGGTCGGACTCATACGAAAAACTGTTTTTT. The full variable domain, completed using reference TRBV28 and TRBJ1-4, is DVKVTQSSRYLVKRTGEKVFLECVQDMDHENMFWYRQDPGLGLRLIYFSYDVKMKEKGDIPEGYSVSREKKERFSLILESASTNQTSMYLCASKRSDSYEKLFFGSGTQLSVL.

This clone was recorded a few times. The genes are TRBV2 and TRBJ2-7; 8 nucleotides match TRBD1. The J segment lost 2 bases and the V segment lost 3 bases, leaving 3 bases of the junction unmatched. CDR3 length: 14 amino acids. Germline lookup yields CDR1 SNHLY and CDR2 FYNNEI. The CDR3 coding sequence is TGTGCCAGCAGTGATGGGACAGGCACCTACGAGCAGTACTTC. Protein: CASSDGTGTYEQYF.

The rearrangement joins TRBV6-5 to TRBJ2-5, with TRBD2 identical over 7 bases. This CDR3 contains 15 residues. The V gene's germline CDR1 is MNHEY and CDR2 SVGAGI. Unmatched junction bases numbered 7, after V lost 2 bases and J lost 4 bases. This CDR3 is CASSYISGGGETQYF. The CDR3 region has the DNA TGTGCCAGCAGTTACATTTCGGGGGGAGGAGAGACCCAGTACTTC.

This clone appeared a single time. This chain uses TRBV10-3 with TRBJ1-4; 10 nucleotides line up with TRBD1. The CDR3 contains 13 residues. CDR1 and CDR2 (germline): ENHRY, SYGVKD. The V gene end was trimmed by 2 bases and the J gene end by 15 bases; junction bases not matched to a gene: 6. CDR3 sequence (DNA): TGTGCCATCAGTGAGGGGGGACAGGGGCTGGTGTTTTTT. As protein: CAISEGGQGLVFF.

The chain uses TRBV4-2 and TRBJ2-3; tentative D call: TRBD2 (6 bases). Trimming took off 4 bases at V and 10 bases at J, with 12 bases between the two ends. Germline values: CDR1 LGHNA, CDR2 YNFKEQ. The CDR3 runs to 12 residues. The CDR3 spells CASSPGEFPQYF. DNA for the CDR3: TGTGCCAGCAGCCCGGGGGAATTTCCGCAGTATTTT.

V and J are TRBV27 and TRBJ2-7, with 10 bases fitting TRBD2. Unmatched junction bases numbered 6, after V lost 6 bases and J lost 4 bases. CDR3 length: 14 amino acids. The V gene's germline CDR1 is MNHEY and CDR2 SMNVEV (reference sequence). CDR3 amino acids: CASRSSGGIYEQYF. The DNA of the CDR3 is TGTGCCAGCAGGAGTAGCGGGGGGATTTACGAGCAGTACTTC.

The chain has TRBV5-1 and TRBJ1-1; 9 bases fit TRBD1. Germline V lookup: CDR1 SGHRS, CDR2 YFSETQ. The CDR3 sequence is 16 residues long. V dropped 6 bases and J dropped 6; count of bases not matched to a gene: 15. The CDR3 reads CASKPQGASFEAEAFF. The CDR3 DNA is TGCGCCAGCAAGCCACAGGGGGCCTCGTTTGAGGCTGAAGCTTTCTTT.

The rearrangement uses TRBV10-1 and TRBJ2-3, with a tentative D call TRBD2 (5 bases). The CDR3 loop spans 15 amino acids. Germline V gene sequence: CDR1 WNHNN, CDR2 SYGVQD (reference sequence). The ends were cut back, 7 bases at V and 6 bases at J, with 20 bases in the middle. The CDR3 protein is CASNRGRWVEDTQYF. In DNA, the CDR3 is TGCGCCAGCAACAGAGGGCGCTGGGTTGAGGATACGCAGTATTTT.

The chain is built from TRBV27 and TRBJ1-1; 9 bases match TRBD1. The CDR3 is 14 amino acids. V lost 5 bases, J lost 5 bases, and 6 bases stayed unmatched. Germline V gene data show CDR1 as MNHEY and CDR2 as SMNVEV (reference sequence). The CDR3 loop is CASSTTGGWTEAFF. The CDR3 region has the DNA TGTGCCAGCAGTACGACAGGGGGATGGACTGAAGCTTTCTTT.

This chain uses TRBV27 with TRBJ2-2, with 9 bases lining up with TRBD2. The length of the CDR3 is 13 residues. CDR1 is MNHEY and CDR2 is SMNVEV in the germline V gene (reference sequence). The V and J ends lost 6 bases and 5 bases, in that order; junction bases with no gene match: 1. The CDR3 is CASRRGGTGELFF. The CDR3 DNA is TGTGCCAGCAGGCGGGGGGGGACCGGGGAGCTGTTTTTT.

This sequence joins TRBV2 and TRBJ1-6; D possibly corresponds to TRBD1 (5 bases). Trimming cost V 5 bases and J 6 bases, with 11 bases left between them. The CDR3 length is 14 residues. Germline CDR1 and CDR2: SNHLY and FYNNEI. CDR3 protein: CASSITQGNSPLHF. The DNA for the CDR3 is TGTGCCAGCAGTATCACGCAGGGTAATTCACCCCTCCACTTT.

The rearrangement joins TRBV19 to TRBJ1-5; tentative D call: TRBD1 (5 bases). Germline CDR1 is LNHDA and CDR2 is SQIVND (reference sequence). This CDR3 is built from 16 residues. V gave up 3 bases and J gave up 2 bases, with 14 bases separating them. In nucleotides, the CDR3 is TGTGCCAGTAGTATCGTTGGGGCTTCGGGCAATCAGCCCCAGCATTTT. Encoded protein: CASSIVGASGNQPQHF.

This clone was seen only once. Here the CDR3 DNA reads TGTGCCAGCAGTTACTCTGGCGGGCCGGCGACCTACGAGCAGTACTTC. Its protein product is CASSYSGGPATYEQYF. The chain links TRBV6-5 to TRBJ2-7, with D possibly being TRBD2 (5 bases). Germline CDR1 reads MNHEY; CDR2 reads SVGAGI. The V end was cut by 0 bases, the J end by 2 bases, with 14 bases between. The CDR3 runs to 16 residues.

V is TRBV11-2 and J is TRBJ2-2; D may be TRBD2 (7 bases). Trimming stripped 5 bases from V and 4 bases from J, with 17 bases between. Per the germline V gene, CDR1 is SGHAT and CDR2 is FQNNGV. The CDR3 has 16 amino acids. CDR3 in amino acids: CASSPTGGRGTGELFF. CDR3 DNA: TGTGCCAGCAGCCCCACGGGGGGCCGGGGCACCGGGGAGCTGTTTTTT.

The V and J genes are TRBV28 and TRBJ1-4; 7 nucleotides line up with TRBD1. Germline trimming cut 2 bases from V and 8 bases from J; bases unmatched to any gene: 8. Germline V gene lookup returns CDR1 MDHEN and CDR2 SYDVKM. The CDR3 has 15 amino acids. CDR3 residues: CASSLPGAGGEKLFF. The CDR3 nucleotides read TGTGCCAGCAGTTTACCCGGGGCAGGGGGAGAAAAACTGTTTTTT.

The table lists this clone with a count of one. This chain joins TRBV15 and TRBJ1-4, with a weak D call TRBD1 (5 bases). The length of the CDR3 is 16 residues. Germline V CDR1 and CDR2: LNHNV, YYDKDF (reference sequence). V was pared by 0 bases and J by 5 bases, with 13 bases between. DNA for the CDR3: TGTGCCACCAGCAGAGATAGCAGGACACGGAATGAAAAACTGTTTTTT. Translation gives CATSRDSRTRNEKLFF.

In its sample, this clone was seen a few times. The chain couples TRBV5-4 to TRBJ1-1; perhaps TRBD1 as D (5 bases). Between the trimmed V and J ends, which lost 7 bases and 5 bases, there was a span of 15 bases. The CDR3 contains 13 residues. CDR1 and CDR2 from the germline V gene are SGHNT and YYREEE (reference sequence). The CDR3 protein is CASVGGEGTEAFF. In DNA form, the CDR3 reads TGTGCCAGCGTCGGAGGGGAAGGTACTGAAGCTTTCTTT.

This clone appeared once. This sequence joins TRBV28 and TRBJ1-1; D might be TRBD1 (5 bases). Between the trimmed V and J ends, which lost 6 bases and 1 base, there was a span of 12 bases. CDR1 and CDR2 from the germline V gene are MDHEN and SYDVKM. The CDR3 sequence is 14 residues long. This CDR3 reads CASRRERGNTEAFF. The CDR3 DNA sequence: TGTGCCAGCAGGCGTGAAAGGGGGAACACTGAAGCTTTCTTT.

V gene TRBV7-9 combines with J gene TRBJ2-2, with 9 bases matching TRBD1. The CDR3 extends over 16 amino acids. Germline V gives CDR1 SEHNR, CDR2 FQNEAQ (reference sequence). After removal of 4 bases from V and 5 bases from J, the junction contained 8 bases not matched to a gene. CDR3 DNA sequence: TGTGCCAGCAGCTCCTCCGGGACAGGGAAGACCGGGGAGCTGTTTTTT. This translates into CASSSSGTGKTGELFF.

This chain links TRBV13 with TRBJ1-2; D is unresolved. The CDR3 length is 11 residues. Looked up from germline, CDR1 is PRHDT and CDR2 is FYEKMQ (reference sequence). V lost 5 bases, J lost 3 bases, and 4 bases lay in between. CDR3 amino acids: CASSPDYGYTF. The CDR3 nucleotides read TGTGCCAGCAGCCCCGACTATGGCTACACCTTC.